This TCR beta chain was found in a study of response to subunit inactivated influenza vaccine. Trimming took off 8 bases at V and 8 bases at J, with 20 bases between the two ends. The CDR3 contains 14 residues. CDR1 is KGHDR, CDR2 SFDVKD, per germline. There are a few counts of this clonotype. Its specificity is unknown. Study-wide findings and caveats: A suggestion made by the authors is that each seasonal influenza vaccination recruits few new T cells.

MiXCR was run by TCRdb on the RT-PCR reads, yielding one entry per CDR3 protein. This table has fewer than 700,000 distinct CDR3 sequences, 10% to 15% appearing once. This clonotype was obtained from a man aged 50 to 60 who received an inactivated influenza vaccine. This sequence joins TRBV24-1 and TRBJ2-5; weak D call: TRBD2 (6 bases). The sequencing here drew on PBMCs from blood, taken 45 days after vaccination. The CDR3 region is CATNQEGLGRTQYF. The CDR3 nucleotides are TGTGCCACCAACCAGGAGGGGCTCGGCAGAACCCAGTACTTC.